These T cell receptor beta chains were read from a single sample in a study of Graves' ophthalmopathy and Graves' hyperthyroidism. MiXCR, run by TCRdb on the multiplex PCR reads, gives a single entry per CDR3 protein. The profile covers 1 million to 1.3 million distinct CDR3 sequences, with about two fifths appearing a single time and roughly 10% taken by the ten largest. Material for sequencing was peripheral blood or thyroid tissue (not recorded which). These TCRs come from an adult man with Graves' hyperthyroidism. Each CDR3 is given with its conserved first and last residue. A D gene is named only where the DNA matches it firmly. Clone size appears in some rows only: once, few, many, or a class for an expanded clone.

abundance	j_gene	v_gene	len	d_gene	CDR3nt	CDR3aa
many	TRBJ2-7	TRBV20-1	14	TRBD2	TGCAGTGCTACCTCTAGCGGGAGAGTCCACGAGCAGTACTTC	CSATSSGRVHEQYF
few	TRBJ2-7	TRBV10-3	14	NA	TGTGCCAGCAGTTACGCTGTATTCAGGGGCGAGCAGTACTTC	CASSYAVFRGEQYF
few	TRBJ2-7	TRBV4-2	15	TRBD2	TGTGCCAGCAGCCAAGTGCGGGAGTTCTCCTACGAGCAGTACTTC	CASSQVREFSYEQYF
NA	TRBJ1-1	TRBV7-2	18	NA	TGTGCCAGCAGCTTAGGAACCGGGACATTTTCGAGCAACACTGAAGCTTTCTTT	CASSLGTGTFSSNTEAFF
many	TRBJ1-2	TRBV20-1	14	NA	TGCAGTGCTTTTAACAGGGAGATGGCCTATGGCTACACCTTC	CSAFNREMAYGYTF
NA	TRBJ1-1	TRBV24-1	14	NA	TGTGCCACCAGCAGCTTTAGCCAGAACACTGAAGCTTTCTTT	CATSSFSQNTEAFF
many	TRBJ2-7	TRBV5-1	17	NA	TGCGCCAGCAGCTCGTCCTCCGGGACACAAATTTACTACGAGCAGTACTTC	CASSSSSGTQIYYEQYF
NA	TRBJ1-6	TRBV7-9	14	NA	TGTGCCAGCAGCCCAGAGACAGAAAATTCACCCCTCCACTTT	CASSPETENSPLHF
many	TRBJ1-5	TRBV24-1	13	TRBD1	TGTGCCACCAGCCCACAGGGGAATCAGCCCCAGCATTTT	CATSPQGNQPQHF
few	TRBJ2-5	TRBV7-9	18	TRBD2	TGTGCCAGCAGCTTAGTCGGGACTAGCGGGGGGTACCAAGAGACCCAGTACTTC	CASSLVGTSGGYQETQYF
many	TRBJ2-7	TRBV4-3	14	NA	TGCGCCAGCAGCCCTTCCACAGGGCCCTACGAGCAGTACTTC	CASSPSTGPYEQYF
NA	TRBJ2-5	TRBV29-1	11	NA	TGCAGCTCGGGACAAAAGGAGACCCAGTACTTC	CSSGQKETQYF
many	TRBJ1-2	TRBV20-1	13	NA	TGCAGTGCTCCAGACATAAGGGGCTATGGCTACACCTTC	CSAPDIRGYGYTF
NA	TRBJ2-7	TRBV20-1	18	TRBD2	TGCAGTGCTGGATCTGCCGGACTAGCGGCAGGGTCGTCCTACGAGCAGTACTTC	CSAGSAGLAAGSSYEQYF
NA	TRBJ2-7	TRBV10-2	15	TRBD2	TGCGCCAGCAGTGACTCAGGACTAGCGGGCTACGAGCAGTACTTC	CASSDSGLAGYEQYF
NA	TRBJ1-6	TRBV7-9	13	NA	TGTGCCAGCAGCTCGGCCGCAAATTCACCCCTCCACTTT	CASSSAANSPLHF
NA	TRBJ2-2	TRBV9	14	NA	TGTGCCAGCAGCGTAGGGGGGGACAGCGGGGAGCTGTTTTTT	CASSVGGDSGELFF
once	TRBJ2-1	TRBV15	16	TRBD2	TGTGCCACCAGCAGAGAGGGCGGGAGGGGGTACAATGAGCAGTTCTTC	CATSREGGRGYNEQFF
NA	TRBJ2-2	TRBV5-1	16	NA	TGCGCCAGCAGCTTTCGAGAGCGAAGACCCACCGGGGAGCTGTTTTTT	CASSFRERRPTGELFF
many	TRBJ2-5	TRBV10-3	14	NA	TGTGCCACCTTAGGGGCCGAGTACCAAGAGACCCAGTACTTC	CATLGAEYQETQYF
many	TRBJ2-7	TRBV7-9	16	TRBD2	TGTGCCAGCAGCTCTCGGGCTAGCGGGGACTCCTACGAGCAGTACTTC	CASSSRASGDSYEQYF
NA	TRBJ2-7	TRBV2	11	NA	TGTGCCAGCGTACTGGGTTACGAGCAGTACTTC	CASVLGYEQYF
many	TRBJ1-6	TRBV5-1	14	TRBD1	TGCGCCAGCAGCTGGACAGGGGGAAATTCACCCCTCCACTTT	CASSWTGGNSPLHF
many	TRBJ2-2	TRBV9	17	TRBD2	TGTGCCAGCAGCGTTCCTCTAGCGGGAGGGCCCACCGGGGAGCTGTTTTTT	CASSVPLAGGPTGELFF
few	TRBJ2-7	TRBV4-3	13	NA	TGCGCCAGCAGCCAAGATCGGAAGTACGAGCAGTACTTC	CASSQDRKYEQYF
NA	TRBJ1-5	TRBV29-1	12	NA	TGCAGGACGTTAGATAGCAATCAGCCCCAGCATTTT	CRTLDSNQPQHF
NA	TRBJ2-5	TRBV5-1	18	TRBD2	TGCGCCAGCAGATTTGGTGCGGGGGGAAACCTGCACCAAGAGACCCAGTACTTC	CASRFGAGGNLHQETQYF
many	TRBJ2-6	TRBV20-1	14	TRBD1	TGCAGTGCTGATACAGGGGCTGGGGCCAACGTCCTGACTTTC	CSADTGAGANVLTF
NA	TRBJ2-2	TRBV13	15	NA	TGTGCCAGCAGCGAAAACAGGTGGCGCACCGGGGAGCTGTTTTTT	CASSENRWRTGELFF
few	TRBJ1-1	TRBV19	12	NA	TGTGCCAGTACTACTCTGAACACTGAAGCTTTCTTT	CASTTLNTEAFF
NA	TRBJ2-3	TRBV28	14	NA	TGTGCCAGCAGTTTCTTTCATGGTGGCGGTACGCAGTATTTT	CASSFFHGGGTQYF
NA	TRBJ2-5	TRBV3-1	13	NA	TGTGCCAGCACCTCCCCTAGGCGGGAGACCCAGTACTTC	CASTSPRRETQYF
few	TRBJ2-3	TRBV7-9	12	NA	TGTGCCAGCAGCTTGATGTCAGATACGCAGTATTTT	CASSLMSDTQYF
NA	TRBJ2-5	TRBV5-1	20	TRBD2	TGCGCCAGCAGCTTCCGGGACCAACCCTTGGGCGGGGGGGCCTTGGAGACCCAGTACTTC	CASSFRDQPLGGGALETQYF
many	TRBJ1-5	TRBV10-3	14	NA	TGTGCCACCGGGACGGAAGATAGCAATCAGCCCCAGCATTTT	CATGTEDSNQPQHF
NA	TRBJ1-2	TRBV7-8	18	NA	TGTGCCAGCAGCTTTGGATCGGAGGGGGGCGCTCGTGTGGATGGCTACACCTTC	CASSFGSEGGARVDGYTF
many	TRBJ2-7	TRBV7-9	15	NA	TGTGCCAGCAGCTCGACAGTAAGTCTAGGCTACGAGCAGTACTTC	CASSSTVSLGYEQYF
many	TRBJ2-7	TRBV11-2	16	NA	TGTGCCAGCAGCCCTCTTGGCTTGCGGAGCTCCTACGAGCAGTACTTC	CASSPLGLRSSYEQYF
NA	TRBJ1-5	TRBV18	14	NA	TGTGCCAGCTCACACAGAAATAGCAATCAGCCCCAGCATTTT	CASSHRNSNQPQHF
many	TRBJ1-2	TRBV5-1	14	NA	TGCGCCAGCAGCTATTCTGACAACGGCTATGGCTACACCTTC	CASSYSDNGYGYTF
few	TRBJ1-5	TRBV7-2	14	NA	TGTGCCAGCTGCGGTAGGGACCGGGGTCAGCCCCAGCATTTT	CASCGRDRGQPQHF
few	TRBJ1-3	TRBV29-1	12	TRBD1	TGCAGCCGACAGGGAGCTGGAAACACCATATATTTT	CSRQGAGNTIYF
NA	TRBJ2-2	TRBV6-1	13	NA	TGTGCCAGCAGCGTAACCCTCACCGGGGAGCTGTTTTTT	CASSVTLTGELFF
NA	TRBJ1-6	TRBV5-1	17	NA	TGCGCCAGCAGCCAAGATAAATCGGCGAACATTAATTCACCCCTCCACTTT	CASSQDKSANINSPLHF
NA	TRBJ1-1	TRBV2	14	NA	TGTGCCAGCAGTGGTCACATCCGGGGAACTGAAGCTTTCTTT	CASSGHIRGTEAFF
NA	TRBJ1-2	TRBV10-3	13	TRBD1	TGTGCCAGCAGTAACAGGGGGCGAGGAGACTACACCTTC	CASSNRGRGDYTF
NA	TRBJ1-5	TRBV7-2	16	NA	TGCGCCAGCAGCCAAGGGGGACGGGAAGACAATCAGCCCCAGCATTTT	CASSQGGREDNQPQHF
many	TRBJ2-7	TRBV20-1	15	NA	TGCAGTGCTAGTAACCAGCGCGGAGGCGGCTACGAGCAGTACTTC	CSASNQRGGGYEQYF
many	TRBJ1-2	TRBV25-1	11	NA	TGTGCCAGCAAAGGGATCTATGGCTACACCTTC	CASKGIYGYTF
once	TRBJ2-7	TRBV7-6	16	TRBD2	TGTGCCAGCAGATTAGGGCTAGCGGGAATCTCCTACGAGCAGTACTTC	CASRLGLAGISYEQYF
NA	TRBJ2-5	TRBV7-8	15	NA	TGTGCCAGCAGCCGAGGAGGGGGGTTAACAGAGACCCAGTACTTC	CASSRGGGLTETQYF